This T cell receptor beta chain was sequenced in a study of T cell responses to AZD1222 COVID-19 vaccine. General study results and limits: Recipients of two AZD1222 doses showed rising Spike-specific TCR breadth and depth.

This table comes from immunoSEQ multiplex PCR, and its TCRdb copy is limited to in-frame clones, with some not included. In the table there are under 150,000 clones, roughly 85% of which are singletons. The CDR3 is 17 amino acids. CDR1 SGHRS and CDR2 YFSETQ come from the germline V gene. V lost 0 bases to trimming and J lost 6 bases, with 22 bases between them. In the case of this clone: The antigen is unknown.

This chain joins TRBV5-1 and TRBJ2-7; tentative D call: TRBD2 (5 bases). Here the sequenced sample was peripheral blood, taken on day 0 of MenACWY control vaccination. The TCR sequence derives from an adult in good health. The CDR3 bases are TGCGCCAGCAGCTTGGTTGTTAACGGGATAGGGTCCGCCGAGCAGTACTTC. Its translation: CASSLVVNGIGSAEQYF.